This T cell receptor (beta chain) is from a study of T cell repertoires in cytomegalovirus infection. Overall study context: CMV infection together with matching HLA type was indicated by public TCR beta signatures.

CDR3 length: 13 residues. The germline V and J ends were trimmed by 6 bases and 1 base, with 9 bases remaining between them. Germline V gene lookup returns CDR1 MRHNA and CDR2 SNTAGT. In the case of this clonotype: The antigen remains unidentified.

Whole-study results and caveats: The study found HLA-C-restricted CMV-specific TCR beta clonotypes dominating the ex vivo response. Identification of carriers of CMV plus the relevant HLA was performed using cumulative public TCR beta family frequency.

TCRdb called the reads again in MiXCR, with one record for every CDR3 protein. There are about 530,000 distinct CDR3 sequences in the sample; about a quarter occur only once, and roughly 13% lies in the top ten. The rearrangement links TRBV6-4 to TRBJ1-1, with D tentatively TRBD1 (5 bases). Source material: PBMCs. The source of this sequence is a human donor in good health (CMV status not recorded). Some clones in this sample may be carry-over from other donors' samples. In nucleotides, the CDR3 is TGTGCCAGCAGCAGGGCCCAGAACACTGAAGCTTTCTTT. It specifies CASSRAQNTEAFF.